The rows below give T cell receptor beta chains drawn from one sample of a study of CD8 T cells in Susac syndrome. One entry per CDR3 protein results from TCRdb running MiXCR on the immunoSEQ multiplex PCR reads. Of 150,000 or so distinct CDR3 sequences detected, 95% to 97% appear once; the ten largest clones hold roughly 0.12%. The sequencing input was CD4+ T cells from PBMCs. The receptors stem from a human donor with Susac syndrome. Both conserved end residues are part of each CDR3. D genes are given only for firm matches. Clone size appears in some rows only: once, few, many, or a class for an expanded clone.

TRBD1	TRBV6-2/TRBV6-3	TRBJ2-5	.	CASSYGQGAGETQYF	TGTGCCAGCAGTTACGGACAGGGGGCCGGCGAGACCCAGTACTTC
TRBD1	TRBV6-5	TRBJ1-5	.	CASSTGQGGNQPQHF	TGTGCCAGCAGTACGGGACAGGGGGGCAATCAGCCCCAGCATTTT
.	TRBV6-6	TRBJ2-5	.	CASSYSTGMETQYF	TGTGCCAGCAGTTACTCCACAGGGATGGAGACCCAGTACTTC
.	TRBV4-3	TRBJ2-5	.	CASSQELGPGGKKTQYF	TGCGCCAGCAGCCAAGAGTTGGGCCCCGGGGGCAAGAAGACCCAGTACTTC
.	TRBV2	TRBJ2-1	.	CASTTENEQFF	TGTGCCAGCACCACTGAAAATGAGCAGTTCTTC
TRBD1	TRBV5-1	TRBJ2-5	.	CASSAQGPHPQETQYF	TGCGCCAGCAGCGCACAGGGGCCTCACCCACAAGAGACCCAGTACTTC
TRBD2	TRBV5-6	TRBJ2-2	.	CASSRTSGRASTGELFF	TGTGCCAGCAGCCGTACTAGCGGGAGGGCTTCGACCGGGGAGCTGTTTTTT
TRBD1	TRBV29-1	TRBJ2-3	once	CSVVKGAEDTQYF	TGCAGCGTTGTAAAGGGGGCGGAGGATACGCAGTATTTT
.	TRBV15	TRBJ2-4	.	CATSSLDNIQYF	TGTGCCACCAGCAGCCTGGACAACATTCAGTACTTC
.	TRBV24-1	TRBJ2-3	.	CATSTTRTSDTQYF	TGTGCCACCAGTACGACGAGGACTTCAGATACGCAGTATTTT
.	TRBV29-1	TRBJ1-1	.	CSGRDRETTAFF	TGCAGCGGGAGGGATCGAGAGACAACAGCTTTCTTT
.	TRBV29-1	TRBJ2-1	.	CSVGEGKGLGANNEQFF	TGCAGCGTTGGAGAGGGAAAAGGACTCGGGGCTAACAATGAGCAGTTCTTC